This T cell receptor beta chain was observed in a study of T cell responses to AZD1222 COVID-19 vaccine. Study-wide findings and caveats: Spike-specific TCR breadth and depth rose after two AZD1222 doses.

Of note for this clone: Its antigen is unidentified.

Repertoires were generated with immunoSEQ multiplex PCR, while TCRdb's copy carries only in-frame clones and drops some. Found here are 57,000 or so clones, about 80% of them singletons; the top ten hold roughly 4%. Germline-derived CDR1 and CDR2 are MNHEY and SMNVEV (reference sequence). The CDR3 length is 14 residues. V was pared by 0 bases and J by 5 bases, with 10 bases between. The source is an adult who received the AZD1222 COVID-19 vaccine. The J gene is TRBJ1-2, the V gene TRBV27; tentative D call: TRBD1 (5 bases). Sample: peripheral blood, taken 28 days after the second AZD1222 dose. The CDR3 DNA follows: TGTGCCAGCAGTTTATCGCCCCCAGGGTATGGCTACACCTTC. Its protein product is CASSLSPPGYGYTF.